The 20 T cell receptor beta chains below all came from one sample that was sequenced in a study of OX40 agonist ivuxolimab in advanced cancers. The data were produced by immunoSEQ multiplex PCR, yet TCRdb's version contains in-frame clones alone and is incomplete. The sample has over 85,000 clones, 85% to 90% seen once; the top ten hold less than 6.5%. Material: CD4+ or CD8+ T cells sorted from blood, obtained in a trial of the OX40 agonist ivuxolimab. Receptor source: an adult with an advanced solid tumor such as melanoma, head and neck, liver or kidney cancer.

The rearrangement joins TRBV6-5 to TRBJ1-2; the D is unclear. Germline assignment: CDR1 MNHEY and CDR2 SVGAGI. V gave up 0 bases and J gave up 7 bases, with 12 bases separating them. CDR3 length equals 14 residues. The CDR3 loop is CASSYSTRLGGYTF. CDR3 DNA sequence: TGTGCCAGCAGTTACTCGACCAGGCTCGGTGGCTACACCTTC.

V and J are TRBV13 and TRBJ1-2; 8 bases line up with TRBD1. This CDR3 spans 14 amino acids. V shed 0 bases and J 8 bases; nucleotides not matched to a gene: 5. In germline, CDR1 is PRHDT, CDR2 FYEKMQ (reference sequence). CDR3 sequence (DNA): TGTGCCAGCAGCTTAGGGACAGGGGAGGAGGGCTACACCTTC. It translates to CASSLGTGEEGYTF.

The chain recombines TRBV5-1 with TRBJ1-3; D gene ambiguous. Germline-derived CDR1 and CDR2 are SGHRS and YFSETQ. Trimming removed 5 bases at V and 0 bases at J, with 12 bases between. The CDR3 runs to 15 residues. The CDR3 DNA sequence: TGCGCCAGCAGACCAGCGCTTGGCTCTGGAAACACCATATATTTT. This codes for CASRPALGSGNTIYF.

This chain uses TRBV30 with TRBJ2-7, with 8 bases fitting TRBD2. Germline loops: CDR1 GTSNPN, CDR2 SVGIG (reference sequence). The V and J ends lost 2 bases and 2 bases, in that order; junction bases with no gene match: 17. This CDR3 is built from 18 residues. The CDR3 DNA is TGTGCCTGGAGTCCTCGCCTCGGACTAGCTGAGGCCCCCTACGAGCAGTACTTC. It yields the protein CAWSPRLGLAEAPYEQYF.

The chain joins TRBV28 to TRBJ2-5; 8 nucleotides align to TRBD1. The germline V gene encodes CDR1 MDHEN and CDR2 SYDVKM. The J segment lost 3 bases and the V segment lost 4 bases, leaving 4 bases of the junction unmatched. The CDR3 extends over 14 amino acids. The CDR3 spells CASSSQGAKETQYF. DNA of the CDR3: TGTGCCAGCAGTTCTCAGGGGGCGAAAGAGACCCAGTACTTC.

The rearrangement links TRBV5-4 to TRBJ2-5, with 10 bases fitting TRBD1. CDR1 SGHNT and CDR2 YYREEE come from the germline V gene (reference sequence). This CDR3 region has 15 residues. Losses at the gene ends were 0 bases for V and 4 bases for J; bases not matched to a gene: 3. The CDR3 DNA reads TGTGCCAGCAGCTTGGGGACAGGGGGTGTAGAGACCCAGTACTTC. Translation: CASSLGTGGVETQYF.

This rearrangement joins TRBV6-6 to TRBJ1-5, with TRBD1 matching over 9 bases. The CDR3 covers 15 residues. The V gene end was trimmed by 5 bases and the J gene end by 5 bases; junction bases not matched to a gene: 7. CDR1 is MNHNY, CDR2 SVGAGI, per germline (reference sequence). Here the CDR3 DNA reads TGTGCCAGCAGTGTTCGGACAGGGGTGGATCAGCCCCAGCATTTT. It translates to CASSVRTGVDQPQHF.

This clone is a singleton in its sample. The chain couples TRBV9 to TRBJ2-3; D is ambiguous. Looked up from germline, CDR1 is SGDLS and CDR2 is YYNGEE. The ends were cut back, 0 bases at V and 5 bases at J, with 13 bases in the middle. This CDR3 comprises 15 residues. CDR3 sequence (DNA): TGTGCCAGCAGCGTAGCTACGGTTCAAGGAGATACGCAGTATTTT. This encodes CASSVATVQGDTQYF.

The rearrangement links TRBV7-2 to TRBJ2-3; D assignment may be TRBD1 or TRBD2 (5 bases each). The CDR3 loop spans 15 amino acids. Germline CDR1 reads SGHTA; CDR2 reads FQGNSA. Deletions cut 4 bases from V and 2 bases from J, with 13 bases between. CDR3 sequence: CASSSWGINTDTQYF. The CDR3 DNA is TGTGCCAGCAGCTCCTGGGGGATTAACACAGATACGCAGTATTTT.

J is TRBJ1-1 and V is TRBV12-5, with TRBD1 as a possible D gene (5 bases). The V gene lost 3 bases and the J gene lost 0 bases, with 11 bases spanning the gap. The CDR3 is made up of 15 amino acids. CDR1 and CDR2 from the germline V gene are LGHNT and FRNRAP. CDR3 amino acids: CASGLGAGMNTEAFF. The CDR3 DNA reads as TGTGCTAGTGGTTTAGGGGCGGGGATGAACACTGAAGCTTTCTTT.

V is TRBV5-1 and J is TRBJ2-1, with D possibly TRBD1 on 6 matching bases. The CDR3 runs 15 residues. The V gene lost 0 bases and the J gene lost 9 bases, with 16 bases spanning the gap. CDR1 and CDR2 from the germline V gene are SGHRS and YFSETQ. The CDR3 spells CASSLGAGESGEQFF. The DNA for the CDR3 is TGCGCCAGCAGCTTGGGCGCAGGGGAATCAGGTGAGCAGTTCTTC.

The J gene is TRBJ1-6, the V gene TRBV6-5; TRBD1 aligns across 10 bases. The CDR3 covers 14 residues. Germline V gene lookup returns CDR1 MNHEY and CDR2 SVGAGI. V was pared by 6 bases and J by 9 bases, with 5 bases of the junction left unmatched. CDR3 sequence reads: CASRGDRGPSPLHF. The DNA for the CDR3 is TGTGCCAGCAGGGGGGACAGGGGTCCTTCACCCCTCCACTTT.

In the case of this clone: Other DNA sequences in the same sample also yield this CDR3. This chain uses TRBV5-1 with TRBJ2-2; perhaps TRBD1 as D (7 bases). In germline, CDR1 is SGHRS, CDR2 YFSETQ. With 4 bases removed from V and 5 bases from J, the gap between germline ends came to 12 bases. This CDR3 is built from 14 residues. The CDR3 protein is CASSRDSGTGELFF. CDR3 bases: TGCGCCAGCAGCCGGGACAGCGGGACCGGGGAGCTGTTTTTT.

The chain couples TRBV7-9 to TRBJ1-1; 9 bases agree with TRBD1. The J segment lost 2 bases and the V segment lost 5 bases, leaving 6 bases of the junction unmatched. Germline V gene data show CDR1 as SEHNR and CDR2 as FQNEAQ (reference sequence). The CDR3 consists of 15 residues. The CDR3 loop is CASSQGDRANTEAFF. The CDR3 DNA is TGTGCCAGCAGCCAAGGGGACAGGGCAAACACTGAAGCTTTCTTT.

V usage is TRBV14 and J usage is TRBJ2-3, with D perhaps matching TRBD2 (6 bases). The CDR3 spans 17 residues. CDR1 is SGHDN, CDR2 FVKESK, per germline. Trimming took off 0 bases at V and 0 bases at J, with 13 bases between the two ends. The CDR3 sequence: CASSQDRGGLSTDTQYF. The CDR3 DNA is TGTGCCAGCAGCCAAGATAGGGGAGGCCTTAGCACAGATACGCAGTATTTT.

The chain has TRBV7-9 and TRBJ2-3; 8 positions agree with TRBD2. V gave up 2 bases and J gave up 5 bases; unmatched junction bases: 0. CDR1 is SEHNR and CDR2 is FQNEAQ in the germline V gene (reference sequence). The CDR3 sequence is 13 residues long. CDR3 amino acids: CASSLSGRDTQYF. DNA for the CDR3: TGTGCCAGCAGCTTAAGCGGGAGAGATACGCAGTATTTT.

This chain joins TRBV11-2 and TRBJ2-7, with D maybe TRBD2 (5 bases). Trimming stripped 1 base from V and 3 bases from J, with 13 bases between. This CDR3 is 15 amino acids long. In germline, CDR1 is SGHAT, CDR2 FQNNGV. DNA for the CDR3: TGTGCCAGCAGCTTAGCCCGGGGTCAGAACTACGAGCAGTACTTC. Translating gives CASSLARGQNYEQYF.

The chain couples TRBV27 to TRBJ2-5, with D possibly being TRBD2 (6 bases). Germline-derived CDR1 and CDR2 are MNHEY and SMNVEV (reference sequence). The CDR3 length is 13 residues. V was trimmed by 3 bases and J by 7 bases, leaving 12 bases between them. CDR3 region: CASSFDTEGTQYF. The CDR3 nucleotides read TGTGCCAGCAGTTTCGACACGGAGGGGACCCAGTACTTC.

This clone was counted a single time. The CDR3 nucleotides read TGTGCCAGCAGCTTAGGGGGTAGCGGGACCTACGAGCAGTACTTC. Protein product: CASSLGGSGTYEQYF. The chain uses TRBV7-2 and TRBJ2-7; TRBD2 agrees at 8 bases. The CDR3 is 15 amino acids. The germline V gene has CDR1 SGHTA and CDR2 FQGNSA. V trimming: 1 base; J trimming: 2 bases; junction bases outside the gene matches: 4.

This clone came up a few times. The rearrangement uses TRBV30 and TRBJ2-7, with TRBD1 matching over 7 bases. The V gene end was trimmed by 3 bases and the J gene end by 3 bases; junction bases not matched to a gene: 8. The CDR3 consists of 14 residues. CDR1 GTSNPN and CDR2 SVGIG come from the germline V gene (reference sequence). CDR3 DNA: TGTGCCTGGAGAGATACAGGGGCCCACTACGAGCAGTACTTC. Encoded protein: CAWRDTGAHYEQYF.